One and the same sample provided the 24 T cell receptor beta chains below, sequenced in a study of T cells after yellow fever vaccination. TCRdb redid the calling of the 5' RACE reads with MiXCR, one entry per CDR3 protein. The sample records hundreds of thousands of distinct CDR3 sequences, 8.7% being singletons. The sample consisted of CD4+ T cells sorted from PBMCs, taken 5 days after the yellow fever booster vaccination. Receptors originate from a young man who received the YFV17D yellow fever vaccine.

This clonotype has only a few counts. This sequence joins TRBV6-5 and TRBJ2-5; D may be TRBD1 or TRBD2 (5 bases each). Looked up from germline, CDR1 is MNHEY and CDR2 is SVGAGI. The V gene lost 6 bases and the J gene lost 7 bases, with 15 bases spanning the gap. The CDR3 spans 13 residues. CDR3 sequence reads: CASRGTVLGTQYF. In nucleotides, the CDR3 is TGTGCCAGCAGAGGGACGGTCTTGGGGACCCAGTACTTC.

This clonotype was seen only a few times. CDR3 region: CASSSGHPTLYGYTF. The CDR3 bases are TGTGCCAGCAGCTCGGGACACCCGACGCTATATGGCTACACCTTC. The chain carries TRBV7-2 and TRBJ1-2; perhaps TRBD1 as D (6 bases). The ends were cut back, 4 bases at V and 5 bases at J, with 17 bases in the middle. Germline lookup yields CDR1 SGHTA and CDR2 FQGNSA. CDR3 length equals 15 residues.

This clonotype appeared a few times. The J gene is TRBJ2-7, the V gene TRBV7-2; 7 bases agree with TRBD1. CDR3 size: 15 residues. Germline CDR1 is SGHTA and CDR2 is FQGNSA. Trimming took 4 bases from V and 5 from J; bases not matched to a gene: 11. This CDR3 reads CASSWRQGPFNEQYF. In DNA, the CDR3 is TGTGCCAGCAGCTGGAGACAGGGCCCGTTCAACGAGCAGTACTTC.

The sample holds a few counts of this clonotype. The chain has TRBV12-3 or TRBV12-4 and TRBJ2-1; 9 nucleotides line up with TRBD1. The V segment lost 7 bases and the J segment 7 bases; nucleotides outside the gene matches: 5. The CDR3 consists of 13 residues. The CDR3 coding sequence is TGTGCCAGCACCCTGACAGGGGGTAATGAGCAGTTCTTC. It yields the protein CASTLTGGNEQFF.

This clonotype has just a few counts. The CDR3 loop reads CATRGIGFTEQFF. DNA for the CDR3: TGTGCCACCAGGGGTATAGGGTTCACTGAGCAGTTCTTC. The rearrangement uses TRBV25-1 and TRBJ2-1, with D possibly being TRBD1 (6 bases). Germline lookup yields CDR1 MGHDK and CDR2 SYGVNS. This CDR3 contains 13 residues. Trimming took off 10 bases at V and 9 bases at J, with 19 bases between the two ends.

This clonotype has more than one count but fewer than ten. V usage is TRBV19 and J usage is TRBJ1-1, with D perhaps matching TRBD1 (5 bases). This CDR3 spans 16 amino acids. V was trimmed by 5 bases and J by 0 bases, leaving 16 bases between them. CDR1 and CDR2 from the germline V gene are LNHDA and SQIVND (reference sequence). CDR3 bases: TGTGCCAGTAGTCCGCAGGGCGGCGTAATGAACACTGAAGCTTTCTTT. This gives the protein CASSPQGGVMNTEAFF.

This clonotype was observed a handful of times. The gene calls are TRBV20-1 and TRBJ2-1; 12 positions agree with TRBD2. CDR1 and CDR2 from the germline V gene are DFQATT and SNEGSKA (reference sequence). This CDR3 has 16 residues. Trimming at V came to 6 bases and at J to 0 bases, leaving 6 bases not matched to a gene. The CDR3 sequence is CSAQTSGGSSYNEQFF. As DNA, the CDR3 is TGCAGTGCGCAGACTAGCGGGGGCAGCTCCTACAATGAGCAGTTCTTC.

The CDR3 loop is CASSRRGFSPDTQYF. CDR3 DNA: TGTGCCAGCAGCCGAAGGGGATTTTCCCCAGATACGCAGTATTTT. V and J are TRBV7-2 and TRBJ2-3, with a tentative D call TRBD1 (5 bases). The germline CDR1 and CDR2 sequences are SGHTA and FQGNSA. The CDR3 is made up of 15 amino acids. Between the trimmed V and J ends, which lost 5 bases and 4 bases, there was a span of 16 bases.

This clonotype was counted only a few times. The chain is built from TRBV2 and TRBJ2-7, with D maybe TRBD1 (6 bases). Per the germline V gene, CDR1 is SNHLY and CDR2 is FYNNEI. This CDR3 has 13 amino acids. Trimming removed 5 bases at V and 5 bases at J, with 13 bases between. The CDR3 reads CASSRQESHEQYF. CDR3 DNA sequence: TGTGCCAGCAGTCGACAGGAGTCTCACGAGCAGTACTTC.

This clonotype was counted many times. The J gene is TRBJ1-1, the V gene TRBV24-1; D is perhaps TRBD1 (6 bases). Looked up from germline, CDR1 is KGHDR and CDR2 is SFDVKD. CDR3 length equals 11 residues. The CDR3 sequence is CALRGGTEAFF. The CDR3 nucleotides are TGTGCTTTACGAGGGGGCACTGAAGCTTTCTTT.

This clonotype occurred many times. This chain connects TRBV7-2 to TRBJ1-5; TRBD1 matches 8 bases. The J segment lost 2 bases and the V segment lost 4 bases, leaving 1 base of the junction unmatched. Germline CDR1 and CDR2: SGHTA and FQGNSA. This CDR3 contains 14 residues. The CDR3 sequence is CASSSDRGNQPQHF. The CDR3 DNA reads as TGTGCCAGCAGCTCGGACAGGGGCAATCAGCCCCAGCATTTT.

In its sample, this clonotype was seen many times. Its ends do not fully match the called genes, so a read error is possible. This chain joins TRBV4-3 and TRBJ2-1; a weak D match, TRBD1 (5 bases). Per germline, CDR1 LGHNA and CDR2 YSLEER. The CDR3 runs to 13 residues. The CDR3 sequence is CASSQDSNTQRGF. In nucleotides, the CDR3 is TGCGCCAGCAGCCAAGATAGTAACACCCAAAGGGGCTTC.

This clonotype was counted between two and nine times. This chain's CDR3 is CASSDSLAGVRDTQYF. The CDR3 nucleotides read TGTGCCAGCAGTGATTCCCTAGCGGGGGTTCGGGATACGCAGTATTTT. The rearrangement joins TRBV25-1 to TRBJ2-3, with 10 bases matching TRBD2. CDR1 and CDR2 from the germline V gene are MGHDK and SYGVNS. The length of the CDR3 is 16 residues. The ends lost 3 bases at V and 6 bases at J; junction bases unmatched: 9. Full variable domain (outside the CDR3, taken from reference TRBV25-1 and TRBJ2-3): EADIYQTPRYLVIGTGKKITLECSQTMGHDKMYWYQQDPGMELHLIHYSYGVNSTEKGDLSSESTVSRIRTEHFPLTLESARPSHTSQYLCASSDSLAGVRDTQYFGPGTRLTVL.

The V call is TRBV4-2, the J call TRBJ2-3; possibly TRBD2 for D (7 bases). CDR1 and CDR2 (germline): LGHNA, YNFKEQ. The V end lost 1 base, the J end lost 0 bases, and 14 bases lay between the germline ends. The CDR3 extends over 17 amino acids. CDR3 residues: CASSQGGGGPSTDTQYF. For the CDR3, the DNA is TGTGCCAGCAGCCAAGGGGGAGGGGGGCCAAGCACAGATACGCAGTATTTT.

A few counts support this clonotype. The V gene is TRBV9, the J gene TRBJ2-3, with D possibly being TRBD2 (7 bases). This CDR3 contains 16 residues. V was cut by 0 bases and J by 4 bases, with 15 bases left in between. Germline loops: CDR1 SGDLS, CDR2 YYNGEE. Here the CDR3 reads CASSVGRGAQPDTQYF. The DNA for the CDR3 is TGTGCCAGCAGCGTAGGTCGGGGGGCCCAACCAGATACGCAGTATTTT.

This clonotype occurred a few times. V is TRBV10-3 and J is TRBJ2-5, with a possible D match to TRBD1 (6 bases). Germline lookup yields CDR1 ENHRY and CDR2 SYGVKD. The CDR3 contains 17 residues. Deletions cut 4 bases from V and 7 bases from J, with 25 bases between. In DNA form, the CDR3 reads TGTGCCATCAGTGGTTTGCCAGGACAGACTTCTCACGGGACCCAGTACTTC. Translating gives CAISGLPGQTSHGTQYF.

This clonotype was picked up many times. The chain has TRBV6-5 and TRBJ2-3; 14 bases fit TRBD2. Germline trimming cut 5 bases from V and 0 bases from J; bases unmatched to any gene: 10. Germline V gene sequence: CDR1 MNHEY, CDR2 SVGAGI. This CDR3 region has 19 residues. CDR3 DNA sequence: TGTGCCAGCAGTCACGGCGGGACTAGCGGGGGCCTAAGCACAGATACGCAGTATTTT. The encoded protein is CASSHGGTSGGLSTDTQYF.

The chain uses TRBV10-2 and TRBJ2-5, with TRBD2 identical over 9 bases. After removal of 8 bases from V and 2 bases from J, the junction contained 3 bases not matched to a gene. Germline V gene sequence: CDR1 WSHSY, CDR2 SAAADI. CDR3 length equals 13 residues. In nucleotides, the CDR3 is TGCGCCAGCGGTCTAGCGGGGCAAGAGACCCAGTACTTC. This gives the protein CASGLAGQETQYF.

This clonotype was seen only once. The chain uses TRBV18 and TRBJ2-3; D gene unclear. Germline-derived CDR1 and CDR2 are KGHSH and LQKENI. This CDR3 is built from 12 residues. Trimming took 5 bases from V and 6 from J, leaving 9 bases between them. In nucleotides, the CDR3 is TGTGCCAGCTCAGGCCTAGGTGATACGCAGTATTTT. Translating it yields CASSGLGDTQYF. Full variable domain (missing parts from reference TRBV18 and TRBJ2-3): NAGVMQNPRHLVRRRGQEARLRCSPMKGHSHVYWYRQLPEEGLKFMVYLQKENIIDESGMPKERFSAEFPKEGPSILRIQQVVRGDSAAYFCASSGLGDTQYFGPGTRLTVL.

This clonotype has a single count. V is TRBV6-7 and J is TRBJ2-7; the D gene is possibly TRBD2 (6 bases). TRBV6-7 is given ORF status, its function remaining uncertain. The CDR3 is 14 residues long. Trimming took off 0 bases at V and 2 bases at J, with 8 bases between the two ends. The CDR3, as DNA: TGTGCCAGCAGTTACTCTGGAGGGCCCTACGAGCAGTACGTC. Protein product: CASSYSGGPYEQYV.

This chain uses TRBV19 with TRBJ1-2; TRBD1 agrees at 7 bases. This CDR3 contains 15 residues. Germline CDR1 is LNHDA and CDR2 is SQIVND (reference sequence). Trimming at V came to 2 bases and at J to 2 bases, leaving 5 bases not matched to a gene. The CDR3 protein is CASSIPPGQNYGYTF. The CDR3 nucleotides read TGTGCCAGTAGTATACCGCCGGGACAGAACTATGGCTACACCTTC.

The gene calls are TRBV5-5 and TRBJ1-4, with 11 positions matching TRBD1. Germline CDR1 is SGHKS and CDR2 is YYEKEE (reference sequence). V dropped 3 bases and J dropped 6; count of bases not matched to a gene: 4. This CDR3 contains 15 residues. CDR3 in DNA: TGTGCCAGCAGCTCCCCGGGACAGGGGGATGAAAAACTGTTTTTT. Translation gives CASSSPGQGDEKLFF.

This clonotype appeared a few times. The gene calls are TRBV4-1 and TRBJ2-7; D not certain. Trimming cost V 1 base and J 0 bases, with 4 bases left between them. Germline V CDR1 and CDR2: MGHRA, YSYEKL. CDR3 length equals 13 residues. The CDR3 bases are TGCGCCAGCAGCCAAGGATTCTCCTACGAGCAGTACTTC. Translating it yields CASSQGFSYEQYF.

The gene calls are TRBV6-1 and TRBJ1-5; D perhaps matches TRBD1 (5 bases). The CDR3 extends over 16 amino acids. V dropped 4 bases and J dropped 3 bases, with 16 bases sitting between them. CDR1 and CDR2 from the germline V gene are MNHNS and SASEGT. CDR3 bases: TGTGCCAGCAGTGGCCTAGGGACCCCTCCCAATCAGCCCCAGCATTTT. Protein product: CASSGLGTPPNQPQHF.